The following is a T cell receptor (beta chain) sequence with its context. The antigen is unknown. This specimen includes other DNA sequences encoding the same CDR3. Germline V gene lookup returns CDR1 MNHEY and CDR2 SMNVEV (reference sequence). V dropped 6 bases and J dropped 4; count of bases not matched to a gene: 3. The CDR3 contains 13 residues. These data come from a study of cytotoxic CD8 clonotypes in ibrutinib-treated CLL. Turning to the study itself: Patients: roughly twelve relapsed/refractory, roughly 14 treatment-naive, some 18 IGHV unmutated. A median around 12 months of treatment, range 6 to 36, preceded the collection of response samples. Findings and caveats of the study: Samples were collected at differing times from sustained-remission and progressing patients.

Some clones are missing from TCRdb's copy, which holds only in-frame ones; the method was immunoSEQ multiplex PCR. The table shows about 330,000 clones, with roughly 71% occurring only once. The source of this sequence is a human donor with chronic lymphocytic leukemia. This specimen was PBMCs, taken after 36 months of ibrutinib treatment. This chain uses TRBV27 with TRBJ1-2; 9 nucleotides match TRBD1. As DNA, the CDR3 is TGTGCCAGCAGCCGACAGGGGGGCTATGGCTACACCTTC. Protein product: CASSRQGGYGYTF.